The rows below give T cell receptor beta chains drawn from one sample of a study of blood T cell repertoires in COVID-19. Using immunoSEQ multiplex PCR, the repertoire was profiled, and TCRdb retains in-frame clones only, with some absent. The sample lists fewer than 200,000 clones, about three quarters occurring once. The sample was peripheral blood. The receptors were sampled from a man between 65 and 80 years old with acute or convalescent COVID-19. Both conserved end residues are part of each CDR3. A D gene is named only where the DNA matches it firmly. Clone size, where shown, is once, few, many, or a class for clones that have expanded.

j_call,v_call,clone_size,d_call,cdr3_aa,cdr3_nt
TRBJ2-3,TRBV5-6,once,-,CASTLYSTDTQYF,TGTGCCAGCACACTTTATAGCACAGATACGCAGTATTTT
TRBJ2-7,TRBV10-3,once,TRBD1,CAISLSPGQGASYEQYF,TGTGCCATCAGTCTGTCACCGGGACAGGGGGCTTCCTACGAGCAGTACTTC
TRBJ1-2,TRBV14,-,-,CASSQDQTVRIILMYYGYTF,TGTGCCAGCAGCCAAGACCAGACAGTCAGAATAATTTTAATGTACTATGGCTACACCTTC
TRBJ1-4,TRBV19,-,-,CASSIDPAGEKLFF,TGTGCCAGTAGTATAGATCCCGCAGGCGAAAAACTGTTTTTT
TRBJ2-2,TRBV5-4,-,-,CASSTDPGRNTGELFF,TGTGCCAGCAGCACTGATCCCGGTAGGAACACCGGGGAGCTGTTTTTT
TRBJ1-4,TRBV28,few,TRBD1,CASRPETGAVREKLFF,TGTGCCAGCAGACCGGAAACAGGGGCGGTGCGAGAAAAACTGTTTTTT
TRBJ1-1,TRBV19,many,-,CASSIGGGYTEAFF,TGTGCCAGTAGTATAGGGGGGGGCTACACTGAAGCTTTCTTT
TRBJ2-6,TRBV7-6,-,-,CASSLVSARGGANVLTF,TGTGCCAGCAGCTTAGTGTCAGCCCGAGGGGGGGCCAACGTCCTGACTTTC
TRBJ2-7,TRBV19,-,-,CASAKVAANSYEQYF,TGTGCCAGTGCCAAGGTAGCGGCCAACTCCTACGAGCAGTACTTC
TRBJ1-6,TRBV3-1/TRBV3-2,-,-,CASSQDSRSSYNSPLHF,TGTGCCAGCAGCCAAGATAGTAGAAGCTCCTATAATTCACCCCTCCACTTT
TRBJ2-7,TRBV19,-,TRBD1,CASKPLGQGGEQYF,TGTGCCAGTAAACCTTTGGGACAGGGGGGCGAGCAGTACTTC
TRBJ2-7,TRBV9,-,TRBD1,CASSAQGTLIGGEQYF,TGTGCCAGCAGCGCACAGGGGACACTCATTGGGGGCGAGCAGTACTTC
TRBJ1-2,TRBV7-9,few,-,CASSSGFPGYTF,TGTGCCAGCAGCTCGGGGTTTCCTGGCTACACCTTC
TRBJ2-1,TRBV5-1,few,TRBD2,CASSFLERGPRNEQFF,TGCGCCAGCAGCTTTTTAGAGCGGGGCCCCCGGAATGAGCAGTTCTTC
TRBJ1-1,TRBV11-2,once,TRBD1,CASSLVGGDTEAFF,TGTGCCAGCAGCTTAGTAGGGGGCGACACTGAAGCTTTCTTT
TRBJ1-2,TRBV18,-,-,CASSPRRGEGPGGYTF,TGTGCCAGCTCACCGCGGAGGGGAGAGGGGCCGGGTGGCTACACCTTC
TRBJ2-5,TRBV7-6,-,TRBD1,CASSLLGQGAGETQYF,TGTGCCAGCAGCCTCCTCGGGCAGGGGGCAGGGGAGACCCAGTACTTC
TRBJ1-5,TRBV12-3/TRBV12-4,once,-,CASSLIRQYPQHF,TGTGCCAGCAGCCTAATTAGACAGTACCCCCAGCATTTT
TRBJ1-5,TRBV2,-,-,CASKRAVNQPQHF,TGTGCCAGCAAGCGGGCGGTCAATCAGCCCCAGCATTTT
TRBJ1-3,TRBV9,-,TRBD1,CASSTAQGAAGNTIYF,TGTGCCAGCAGCACCGCACAGGGGGCGGCTGGAAACACCATATATTTT
TRBJ1-2,TRBV6-4,-,TRBD1,CASSVFGQGLNYGYTF,TGTGCCAGCAGTGTTTTCGGACAGGGGTTAAACTATGGCTACACCTTC
TRBJ1-5,TRBV10-2,-,-,CASSVGGGSGPIMLGQPQHF,TGCGCCAGCAGTGTGGGAGGGGGATCCGGGCCAATAATGCTGGGTCAGCCCCAGCATTTT
TRBJ1-1,TRBV29-1,once,TRBD1,CSVGYRDRVDGTEAFF,TGCAGCGTTGGCTACCGGGACAGGGTCGACGGAACTGAAGCTTTCTTT
TRBJ1-2,TRBV5-1,-,TRBD1,CASSDDRGSGYTF,TGCGCCAGCAGCGACGACAGGGGGAGCGGCTACACCTTC
TRBJ1-1,TRBV10-3,-,TRBD1,CAIRTGTGSNTEAFF,TGTGCCATCAGGACGGGGACAGGTTCTAACACTGAAGCTTTCTTT
TRBJ2-1,TRBV15,-,-,CATSRDQNNEQFF,TGTGCCACCAGCAGAGATCAGAACAATGAGCAGTTCTTC
TRBJ1-2,TRBV19,once,-,CASSIGGAYGYTF,TGTGCCAGTAGTATAGGGGGCGCTTATGGCTACACCTTC
TRBJ2-7,TRBV12-3/TRBV12-4,-,-,CASSSPGSYEQYF,TGTGCCAGCAGTTCCCCGGGATCCTACGAGCAGTACTTC
TRBJ2-3,TRBV7-9,-,-,CASSVLMAETDTQYF,TGTGCCAGCAGCGTGTTGATGGCGGAAACAGATACGCAGTATTTT